One sample yielded the 6 T cell receptor beta chains listed below, sequenced in a study of shared clonotypes between healthy human individuals. Generated by immunoSEQ multiplex PCR, the TCRdb table keeps only in-frame clones and is missing some. The sample has over a million clones; 70% to 80% are singletons. Material for sequencing was memory CD4+ T cells from PBMCs. Documented subset: CD45RA-negative fraction. The receptors shown here come from a man between 18 and 29 years old in good health. Some clones in this sample may be carry-over from other donors' samples.

This chain links TRBV5-1 with TRBJ2-1; D not certain. CDR1 is SGHRS, CDR2 YFSETQ, per germline. CDR3 length: 12 residues. Trimming stripped 3 bases from V and 10 bases from J, with 11 bases between. CDR3 nucleotides: TGCGCCAGCAGCTCCGCTAGAGGAGAGCAGTTCTTC. Encoded protein: CASSSARGEQFF.

The chain carries TRBV7-2 and TRBJ1-6; no firm D call. Germline lookup yields CDR1 SGHTA and CDR2 FQGNSA. Trimming stripped 5 bases from V and 9 bases from J, with 11 bases between. The CDR3 totals 13 residues. The CDR3 protein is CASSRRLGSPLHF. CDR3 coding DNA: TGTGCCAGCAGCCGCCGGCTTGGTTCACCCCTCCACTTT.

The J gene is TRBJ2-3, the V gene TRBV7-6, with a weak D call TRBD2 (6 bases). CDR3 length: 14 amino acids. Germline lookup yields CDR1 SGHVS and CDR2 FNYEAQ. V was clipped by 9 bases and J by 2 bases, with 15 bases between them. In DNA, the CDR3 is TGTGCCAGTTCACGGGGGACCCCCACAGATACGCAGTATTTT. It encodes CASSRGTPTDTQYF.

The rearrangement joins TRBV5-1 to TRBJ2-7; 7 nucleotides line up with TRBD1. This CDR3 has 14 amino acids. Losses at the gene ends were 4 bases for V and 4 bases for J; bases not matched to a gene: 8. Germline CDR1 and CDR2: SGHRS and YFSETQ. Here the CDR3 reads CASSPRGQLYEQYF. CDR3 sequence (DNA): TGCGCCAGCAGCCCCCGGGGACAGTTATACGAGCAGTACTTC.

About this clone: The likely explanation is a read error, given a far larger clone one base away. This rearrangement joins TRBV30 to TRBJ1-5, with D unclear. CDR1 and CDR2 (germline): GTSNPN, SVGIG (reference sequence). The CDR3 is made up of 15 amino acids. The CDR3 DNA follows: TGTGCCTGGGGTGTACGGGGTGATAGCAATCAGCCCCAGCATTTT. Translated, it gives CAWGVRGDSNQPQHF.

The rearrangement uses TRBV28 and TRBJ2-1; D is unclear. Per the germline V gene, CDR1 is MDHEN and CDR2 is SYDVKM. The germline V and J ends were trimmed by 2 bases and 0 bases, with 8 bases remaining between them. The CDR3 is made up of 15 amino acids. CDR3 coding DNA: TGTGCCAGCAGTTTAAACGGACCCTCCTACAATGAGCAGTTCTTC. Its protein is CASSLNGPSYNEQFF. Looking up the rest from reference TRBV28 and TRBJ2-1 gives the full variable domain: DVKVTQSSRYLVKRTGEKVFLECVQDMDHENMFWYRQDPGLGLRLIYFSYDVKMKEKGDIPEGYSVSREKKERFSLILESASTNQTSMYLCASSLNGPSYNEQFFGPGTRLTVL.